The 16 T cell receptor beta chains listed next were all sequenced from one sample in a study of cytomegalovirus exposure and HLA in healthy donors. The PCR made use of 60 Vbeta and 13 Jbeta primers. The data were produced by immunoSEQ multiplex PCR, yet TCRdb's version contains in-frame clones alone and is incomplete. The repertoire includes 120,000 to 150,000 clones, 75% to 80% of them detected once, and about 1.7% sits in the top ten. The specimen sequenced was PBMCs. Every receptor here comes from a female donor in good health and CMV-seronegative.

Of note for this clone: This same CDR3 is encoded by further DNA sequences in the sample. V gene TRBV15 combines with J gene TRBJ2-5; D is unclear. Germline V CDR1 and CDR2: LNHNV, YYDKDF (reference sequence). V was cut by 0 bases and J by 4 bases, with 3 bases left in between. CDR3 length equals 12 residues. The CDR3 DNA sequence: TGTGCCACCAGCAGAGACAGAGAGACCCAGTACTTC. This encodes CATSRDRETQYF.

The V and J genes are TRBV28 and TRBJ2-7; a weak D match, TRBD2 (6 bases). The V and J ends lost 2 bases and 0 bases respectively, with 17 bases between them. Germline V gives CDR1 MDHEN, CDR2 SYDVKM. The CDR3 consists of 17 residues. The CDR3 sequence: CASSLGRAGPSSYEQYF. DNA for the CDR3: TGTGCCAGCAGTTTAGGGCGGGCGGGACCGAGCTCCTACGAGCAGTACTTC.

The genes are TRBV19 and TRBJ2-3, with 14 bases identical to TRBD2. CDR3 size: 17 residues. V shed 5 bases and J 3 bases; nucleotides not matched to a gene: 7. Germline V gene lookup returns CDR1 LNHDA and CDR2 SQIVND (reference sequence). The DNA of the CDR3 is TGTGCCAGTAGTGGGACTAGCGGGAGTGGAGGGACAGATACGCAGTATTTT. Translation: CASSGTSGSGGTDTQYF.

V is TRBV19 and J is TRBJ1-5; the match to TRBD1 covers 10 bases. The germline V gene has CDR1 LNHDA and CDR2 SQIVND (reference sequence). V was pared by 7 bases and J by 3 bases, with 3 bases of the junction left unmatched. This CDR3 spans 14 amino acids. DNA for the CDR3: TGTGCCAGTATGGACAGGGGGTACAATCAGCCCCAGCATTTT. Translating gives CASMDRGYNQPQHF.

The chain is built from TRBV9 and TRBJ2-7; D is uncertain. With 0 bases removed from V and 5 bases from J, the gap between germline ends came to 12 bases. Per germline, CDR1 SGDLS and CDR2 YYNGEE. The CDR3 is made up of 14 amino acids. The CDR3 protein is CASSVELAYHEQYF. CDR3 sequence (DNA): TGTGCCAGCAGCGTAGAATTAGCTTACCACGAGCAGTACTTC. The full variable domain, rest sourced from reference TRBV9 and TRBJ2-7, is DSGVTQTPKHLITATGQRVTLRCSPRSGDLSVYWYQQSLDQGLQFLIQYYNGEERAKGNILERFSAQQFPDLHSELNLSSLELGDSALYFCASSVELAYHEQYFGPGTRLTVT.

The chain employs TRBV5-4 and TRBJ1-1; the D gene is possibly TRBD1 (5 bases). Trimming pared 2 bases from V and 1 base from J, leaving 6 bases between. Germline V gives CDR1 SGHNT, CDR2 YYREEE (reference sequence). This CDR3 contains 13 residues. The CDR3 nucleotides read TGTGCCAGCAGCTTTACAGGGAACACTGAAGCTTTCTTT. It encodes CASSFTGNTEAFF.

The rearrangement joins TRBV2 to TRBJ1-5, with 11 bases lining up with TRBD1. The J segment lost 2 bases and the V segment lost 4 bases, leaving 1 base of the junction unmatched. This CDR3 is built from 15 residues. From germline, CDR1 is SNHLY and CDR2 FYNNEI. This chain's CDR3 is CASSVGQGGNQPQHF. The CDR3 DNA reads as TGTGCCAGCAGTGTGGGACAGGGGGGCAATCAGCCCCAGCATTTT.

The chain has TRBV7-9 and TRBJ1-6, with 10 bases aligning to TRBD1. The J segment lost 3 bases and the V segment lost 4 bases, leaving 3 bases of the junction unmatched. CDR1 is SEHNR and CDR2 is FQNEAQ in the germline V gene (reference sequence). This CDR3 is 16 amino acids long. CDR3 in DNA: TGTGCCAGCAGCTGGGACAGGGGTGGCTATAATTCACCCCTCCACTTT. Protein product: CASSWDRGGYNSPLHF.

This chain uses TRBV7-8 with TRBJ2-6; weak D call: TRBD2 (5 bases). The CDR3 covers 17 residues. The V gene's germline CDR1 is SGHVS and CDR2 FQNEAQ. V gave up 1 base and J gave up 1 base, with 11 bases separating them. This CDR3 reads CASSLENPGSGANVLTF. In DNA form, the CDR3 reads TGTGCCAGCAGCTTAGAAAATCCGGGATCTGGGGCCAACGTCCTGACTTTC. Using reference TRBV7-8 and TRBJ2-6 for the parts outside the CDR3, the full variable domain is GAGVSQSPRYKVAKRGQDVALRCDPISGHVSLFWYQQALGQGPEFLTYFQNEAQLDKSGLPSDRFFAERPEGSVSTLKIQRTQQEDSAVYLCASSLENPGSGANVLTFGAGSRLTVL.

V gene TRBV5-1 combines with J gene TRBJ2-6; the match to TRBD1 covers 7 bases. Germline CDR1 SGHRS, CDR2 YFSETQ. V lost 4 bases and J lost 0; bases outside the gene matches: 7. This CDR3 has 17 amino acids. As DNA, the CDR3 is TGCGCCAGCAGCCGGGACAGTGGCCCCTCTGGGGCCAACGTCCTGACTTTC. Its translation: CASSRDSGPSGANVLTF.

The chain links TRBV6-1 to TRBJ2-7, with 9 bases aligning to TRBD1. The V gene's germline CDR1 is MNHNS and CDR2 SASEGT. The trim removed 6 bases at V and 9 bases at J, leaving 12 bases unmatched. The CDR3 sequence is 14 residues long. CDR3 DNA: TGTGCCAGCAGCCCAGGACAGGGGTTCTTTGTGCAGTACTTC. As protein: CASSPGQGFFVQYF.

V gene TRBV10-2 combines with J gene TRBJ1-5; perhaps TRBD1 as D (6 bases). Trimming left V 5 bases short and J 5 bases short, with 13 bases between. The germline CDR1 and CDR2 sequences are WSHSY and SAAADI. This CDR3 contains 14 residues. The CDR3 protein is CASSPRGVDQPQHF. The CDR3 coding sequence is TGCGCCAGCAGTCCCAGGGGAGTCGATCAGCCCCAGCATTTT.

This clone was detected only a few times. V usage is TRBV5-4 and J usage is TRBJ1-1; 9 bases are shared with TRBD1. The CDR3 has 14 residues. Per the germline V gene, CDR1 is SGHNT and CDR2 is YYREEE (reference sequence). Germline trimming cut 4 bases from V and 4 bases from J; bases unmatched to any gene: 5. CDR3 nucleotides: TGTGCCAGCAGCATACAGGGGGCGCTCACTGAAGCTTTCTTT. Its protein product is CASSIQGALTEAFF.

A single count supports this clone. The chain is built from TRBV9 and TRBJ1-5; D is perhaps TRBD1 (5 bases). Trimming removed 3 bases at V and 3 bases at J, with 7 bases between. The CDR3 runs 13 residues. CDR1 SGDLS and CDR2 YYNGEE come from the germline V gene. The CDR3 nucleotides are TGTGCCAGCAGCGCGACAGTCAATCAGCCCCAGCATTTT. This gives the protein CASSATVNQPQHF.

The chain has TRBV6-5 and TRBJ1-4; 9 positions match TRBD1. Germline V gene lookup returns CDR1 MNHEY and CDR2 SVGAGI. The CDR3 length is 15 residues. After removal of 4 bases from V and 8 bases from J, the junction contained 8 bases not matched to a gene. The CDR3: CASSFGQGLAEKLFF. The CDR3 DNA follows: TGTGCCAGCAGTTTTGGACAGGGGCTGGCGGAAAAACTGTTTTTT.

Comments on this clone: Different DNA sequences within this sample yield the same CDR3. The J gene is TRBJ1-4, the V gene TRBV9; perhaps TRBD1 as D (5 bases). Trimming took 0 bases from V and 4 from J, leaving 10 bases between them. This CDR3 contains 15 residues. CDR1 and CDR2 (germline): SGDLS, YYNGEE. The CDR3 DNA is TGTGCCAGCAGCGTAGCTACACAGGTTAATGAAAAACTGTTTTTT. Amino acids: CASSVATQVNEKLFF.